The sequence of this T cell receptor (beta chain) was determined in a study of blood T cell repertoires in COVID-19. Study overall: Italy, Spain and the United States were the sources of the convalescent and acute COVID-19 samples.

Authors' analysis steps: Nucleated cell counts were estimated from reference gene primer amplification. TCRdb's table, derived via immunoSEQ multiplex PCR, lists solely in-frame clones and lacks some. The V and J calls and clone size were taken over from that table, and D and trimming were inferred from the DNA. Of about 400,000 clones in the sample, roughly 85% were seen once. The CDR3 covers 13 residues. Trimming at V came to 5 bases and at J to 8 bases, leaving 8 bases not matched to a gene. Germline V gene lookup returns CDR1 GTSNPN and CDR2 SVGIG (reference sequence). The TCR originated in a woman younger than 45 with active or convalescent COVID-19. The V and J genes are TRBV30 and TRBJ1-4; 7 bases line up with TRBD1. The specimen sequenced was peripheral blood. The CDR3: CAWGRQGDEKLFF. The CDR3 region has the DNA TGTGCCTGGGGGAGACAGGGAGACGAAAAACTGTTTTTT.